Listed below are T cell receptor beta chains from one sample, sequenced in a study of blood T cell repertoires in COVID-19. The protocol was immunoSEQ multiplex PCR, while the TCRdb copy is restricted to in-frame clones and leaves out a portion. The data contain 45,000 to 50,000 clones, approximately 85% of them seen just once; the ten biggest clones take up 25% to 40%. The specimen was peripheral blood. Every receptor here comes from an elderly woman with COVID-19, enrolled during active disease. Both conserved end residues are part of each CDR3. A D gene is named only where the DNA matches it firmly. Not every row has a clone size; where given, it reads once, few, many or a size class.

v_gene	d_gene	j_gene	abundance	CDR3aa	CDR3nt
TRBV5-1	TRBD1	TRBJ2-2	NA	CASSPRTGDRTGELFF	TGCGCCAGCAGCCCGCGGACAGGGGATCGCACCGGGGAGCTGTTTTTT
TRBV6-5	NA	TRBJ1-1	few	CASSQLRTEAFF	TGTGCCAGCAGTCAATTGAGGACTGAAGCTTTCTTT
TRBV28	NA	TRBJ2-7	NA	CASSLSQRGGGIVHEQYF	TGTGCCAGCAGTTTATCCCAGCGAGGGGGGGGGATAGTCCACGAGCAGTACTTC
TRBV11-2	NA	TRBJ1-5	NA	CASSLGGGPNQPQHF	TGTGCCAGCAGCTTAGGGGGGGGGCCCAATCAGCCCCAGCATTTT
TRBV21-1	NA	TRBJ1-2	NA	CASSRGGGYTF	TGTGCCAGCAGCAGGGGAGGAGGCTACACCTTC
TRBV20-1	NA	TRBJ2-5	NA	CRAGSAETQYF	TGCAGGGCTGGTAGCGCGGAGACCCAGTACTTC
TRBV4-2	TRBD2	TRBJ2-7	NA	CASSQGPSGRDEQYF	TGTGCCAGCAGCCAAGGGCCTAGCGGGAGAGACGAGCAGTACTTC
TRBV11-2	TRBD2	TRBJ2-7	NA	CASSFTNLAGVLEQYF	TGTGCCAGCAGCTTCACCAACCTAGCGGGAGTACTCGAGCAGTACTTC
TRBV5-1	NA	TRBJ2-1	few	CASSPETASSYNEQFF	TGCGCCAGCAGCCCCGAGACTGCGAGCTCCTACAATGAGCAGTTCTTC
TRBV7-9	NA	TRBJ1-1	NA	CASSRPIVTEAFF	TGTGCCAGCAGCCGCCCCATAGTCACTGAAGCTTTCTTT
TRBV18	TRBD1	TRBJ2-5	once	CASSEGQPQETQYF	TGTGCCAGCTCAGAGGGACAGCCTCAAGAGACCCAGTACTTC
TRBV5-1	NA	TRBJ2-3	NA	CASSLGSVSTDTQYF	TGCGCCAGCAGCTTAGGTAGCGTGAGCACAGATACGCAGTATTTT
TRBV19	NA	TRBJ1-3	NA	CASSLWERGSGNTIYF	TGTGCCAGTAGTCTCTGGGAAAGGGGCTCTGGAAACACCATATATTTT
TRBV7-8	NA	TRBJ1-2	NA	CASSFAVPGAANYGYTF	TGTGCCAGCAGCTTCGCTGTCCCAGGGGCAGCTAACTATGGCTACACCTTC
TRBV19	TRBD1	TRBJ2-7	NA	CASSIGAGTASYEQYF	TGTGCCAGTAGTATAGGAGCCGGGACAGCCTCCTACGAGCAGTACTTC
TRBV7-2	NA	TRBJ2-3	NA	CASSLGGSEVTDTQYF	TGTGCCAGCAGCTTAGGTGGTAGCGAGGTAACAGATACGCAGTATTTT
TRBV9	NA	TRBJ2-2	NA	CASSVEGRGTGELFF	TGTGCCAGCAGCGTAGAGGGACGGGGGACCGGGGAGCTGTTTTTT
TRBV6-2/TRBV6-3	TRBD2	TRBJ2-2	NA	CASSYSLVEVASGRRTGELFF	TGTGCCAGCAGTTACTCTTTAGTAGAAGTAGCTAGCGGGAGGAGGACCGGGGAGCTGTTTTTT
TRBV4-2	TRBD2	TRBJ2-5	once	CASSQGEGEETQYF	TGTGCCAGCAGCCAGGGGGAGGGTGAAGAGACCCAGTACTTC
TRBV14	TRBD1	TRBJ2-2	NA	CASSQLEGQGDTGELFF	TGTGCCAGCAGCCAGTTGGAGGGACAGGGGGACACCGGGGAGCTGTTTTTT
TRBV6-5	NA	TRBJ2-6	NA	CATTVPGANVLTF	TGTGCTACAACCGTACCTGGGGCCAACGTCCTGACTTTC
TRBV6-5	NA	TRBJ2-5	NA	CASRPIAVSSQYF	TGTGCCAGCAGGCCGATAGCCGTAAGCTCCCAGTACTTC
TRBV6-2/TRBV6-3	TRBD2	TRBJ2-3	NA	CASSPWTSGGPTDTQYF	TGTGCCAGCAGTCCCTGGACTAGCGGGGGCCCCACAGATACGCAGTATTTT
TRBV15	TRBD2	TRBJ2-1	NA	CATSPGGTSGYNEQFF	TGTGCCACCAGCCCAGGGGGGACTAGCGGATACAATGAGCAGTTCTTC
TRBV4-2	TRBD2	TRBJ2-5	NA	CASSHQLAGDGETQYF	TGTGCCAGCAGCCATCAACTAGCGGGAGACGGGGAGACCCAGTACTTC
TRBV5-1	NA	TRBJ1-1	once	CASSYSLPRAGTEAFF	TGCGCCAGCAGCTATAGCCTCCCCAGGGCAGGGACTGAAGCTTTCTTT
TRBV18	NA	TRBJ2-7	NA	CASSPRGSSYEQYF	TGTGCCAGCTCCCCCCGCGGCAGTTCCTACGAGCAGTACTTC
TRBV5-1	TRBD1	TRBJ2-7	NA	CASSLGDRGAYEQYF	TGCGCCAGCAGCTTGGGAGACAGGGGAGCCTACGAGCAGTACTTC
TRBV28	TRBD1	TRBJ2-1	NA	CASRKFWGQTIEQFF	TGTGCCAGCAGAAAGTTCTGGGGACAGACGATTGAGCAGTTCTTC
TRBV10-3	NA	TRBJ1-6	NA	CAIRRELGSPLHF	TGTGCCATACGCAGGGAATTAGGTTCACCCCTCCACTTT
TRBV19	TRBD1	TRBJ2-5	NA	CASSITGAGETQYF	TGTGCCAGTAGTATAACAGGGGCAGGGGAGACCCAGTACTTC
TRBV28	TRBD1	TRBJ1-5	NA	CASTTPDRVGGQPQHF	TGTGCCAGCACTACCCCGGACAGGGTTGGGGGTCAGCCCCAGCATTTT
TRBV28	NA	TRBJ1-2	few	CGTGLSNYGYTF	TGTGGAACAGGGCTTTCAAACTATGGCTACACCTTC
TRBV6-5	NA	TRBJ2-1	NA	CASSYPPDEQFF	TGTGCCAGCAGTTACCCCCCGGATGAGCAGTTCTTC
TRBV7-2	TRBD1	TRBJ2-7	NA	CASSLDRGYEQYF	TGTGCCAGCAGCCTCGACAGGGGCTACGAGCAGTACTTC
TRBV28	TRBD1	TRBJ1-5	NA	CASSFRDRPNQPQHF	TGTGCCAGCAGTTTTCGGGACAGGCCCAATCAGCCCCAGCATTTT
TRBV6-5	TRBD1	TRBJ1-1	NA	CASSTGGVLEAFF	TGTGCCAGCAGTACAGGGGGCGTTCTTGAAGCTTTCTTT
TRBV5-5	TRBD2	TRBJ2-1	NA	CASSLGTSGLPPYNEQFF	TGTGCCAGCAGCTTGGGGACTAGCGGCCTCCCCCCCTACAATGAGCAGTTCTTC
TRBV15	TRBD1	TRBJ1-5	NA	CATSVRDRGFQPQHF	TGTGCCACCAGCGTCCGGGACAGGGGGTTTCAGCCCCAGCATTTT
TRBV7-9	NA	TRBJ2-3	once	CALSNVEETQYF	TGTGCCTTATCAAACGTTGAGGAGACGCAGTATTTT
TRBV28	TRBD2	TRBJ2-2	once	CASSLTRTSGRGAVPGELFF	TGTGCCAGCAGTTTAACCCGGACTAGCGGGAGGGGAGCTGTGCCCGGGGAGCTGTTTTTT
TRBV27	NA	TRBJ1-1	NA	CASRQGRVNTEAFF	TGTGCCAGCAGACAGGGACGCGTGAACACTGAAGCTTTCTTT
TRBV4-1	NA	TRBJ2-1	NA	CASRTRDEQFF	TGCGCCAGCAGAACCCGGGATGAGCAGTTCTTC
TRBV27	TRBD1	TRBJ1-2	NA	CASSAPGQGLEGYTF	TGTGCCAGCAGTGCCCCCGGACAGGGATTAGAGGGCTACACCTTC